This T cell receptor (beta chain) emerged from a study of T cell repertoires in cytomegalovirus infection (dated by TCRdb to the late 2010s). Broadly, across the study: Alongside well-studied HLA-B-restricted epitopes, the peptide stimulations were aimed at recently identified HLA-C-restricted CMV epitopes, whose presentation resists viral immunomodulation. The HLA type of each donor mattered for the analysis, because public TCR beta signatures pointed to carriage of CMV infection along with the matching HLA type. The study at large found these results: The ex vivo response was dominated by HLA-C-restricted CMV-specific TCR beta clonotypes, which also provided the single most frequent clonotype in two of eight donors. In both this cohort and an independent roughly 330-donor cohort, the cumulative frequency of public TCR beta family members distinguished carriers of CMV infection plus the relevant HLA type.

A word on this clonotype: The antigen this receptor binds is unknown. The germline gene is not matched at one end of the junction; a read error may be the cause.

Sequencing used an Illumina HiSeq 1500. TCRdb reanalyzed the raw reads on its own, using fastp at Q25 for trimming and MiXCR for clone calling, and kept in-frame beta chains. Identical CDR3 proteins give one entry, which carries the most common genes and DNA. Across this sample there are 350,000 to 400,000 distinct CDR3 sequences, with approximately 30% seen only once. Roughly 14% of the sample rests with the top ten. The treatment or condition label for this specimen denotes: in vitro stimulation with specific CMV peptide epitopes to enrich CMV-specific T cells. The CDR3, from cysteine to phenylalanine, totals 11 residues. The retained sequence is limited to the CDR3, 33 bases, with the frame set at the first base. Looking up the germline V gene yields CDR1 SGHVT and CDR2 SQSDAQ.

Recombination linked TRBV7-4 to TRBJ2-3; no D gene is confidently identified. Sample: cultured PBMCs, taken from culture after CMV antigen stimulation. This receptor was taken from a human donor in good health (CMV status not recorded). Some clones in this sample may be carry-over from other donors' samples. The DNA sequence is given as TGTGCCAGCAGCTTCCTGACGATCCCCGCTTTT. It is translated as CASSFLTIPAF.